What follows are 10 T cell receptor beta chains derived from one specimen sequenced in a study of cytomegalovirus exposure and HLA in healthy donors. PCR used 60 Vbeta primers and 13 Jbeta primers. Method: immunoSEQ multiplex PCR; TCRdb's copy keeps in-frame clones and lacks some. Among about 120,000 clones listed, about 68% were seen once. The sequenced sample consisted of PBMCs. These receptors originate from a man aged 40-55 years in good health and CMV-seropositive.

V is TRBV28 and J is TRBJ2-7; 10 nucleotides agree with TRBD1. CDR3 length equals 15 residues. The trim removed 6 bases at V and 7 bases at J, leaving 12 bases unmatched. In germline, CDR1 is MDHEN, CDR2 SYDVKM. Written as DNA, the CDR3 is TGTGCCAGCAGAGCCCCGCGACAGGGGGCGCGAGAGCAGTACTTC. Its protein is CASRAPRQGAREQYF.

J is TRBJ2-5 and V is TRBV15; 8 bases are shared with TRBD2. Germline V CDR1 and CDR2: LNHNV, YYDKDF (reference sequence). The CDR3 contains 14 residues. With V trimmed by 1 base and J by 5 bases, 3 bases remained unmatched. CDR3 sequence: CATSRAGGEETQYF. CDR3 coding DNA: TGTGCCACCAGCAGAGCGGGGGGGGAGGAGACCCAGTACTTC. Combining the CDR3 with reference TRBV15 and TRBJ2-5 gives the whole variable domain DAMVIQNPRYQVTQFGKPVTLSCSQTLNHNVMYWYQQKSSQAPKLLFHYYDKDFNNEADTPDNFQSRRPNTSFCFLDIRSPGLGDTAMYLCATSRAGGEETQYFGPGTRLLVL.

This clone has more than one count but fewer than ten. The CDR3 DNA reads TGTGCCAGCAGCTTTACAGGGAATTCACCCCTCCACTTT. Residues: CASSFTGNSPLHF. V and J are TRBV11-3 and TRBJ1-6; a possible D gene is TRBD1 (6 bases). Germline CDR1 SGHNT, CDR2 YENEEA. The CDR3 runs to 13 residues. With 3 bases removed from V and 7 bases from J, the gap between germline ends came to 7 bases.

CDR3 nucleotides: TGTGCCAGCAGTGAAGCTGTCTCTTATCAGCCCCAGCATTTT. This gives the protein CASSEAVSYQPQHF. This sequence joins TRBV6-1 and TRBJ1-5; D is unresolved. The CDR3 is 14 residues long. The V end was cut by 0 bases, the J end by 5 bases, with 8 bases between. Germline V lookup: CDR1 MNHNS, CDR2 SASEGT.

J is TRBJ2-5 and V is TRBV2, with no clear D. The germline V gene has CDR1 SNHLY and CDR2 FYNNEI. There are 12 residues in the CDR3. Trimming removed 5 bases at V and 1 base at J, with 5 bases between. The CDR3 spells CASSYSQETQYF. CDR3 DNA sequence: TGTGCCAGCAGTTACTCCCAAGAGACCCAGTACTTC.

J is TRBJ2-2 and V is TRBV7-8; the match to TRBD1 covers 7 bases. The junction had 16 bases not matched to a gene; V was cut back by 6 bases and J by 9 bases. This CDR3 comprises 16 residues. The germline CDR1 and CDR2 sequences are SGHVS and FQNEAQ. In nucleotides, the CDR3 is TGTGCCAGCAGTAACCCGGGACAGTCGAACCCCTGGGAGCTGTTTTTT. Translated: CASSNPGQSNPWELFF.

The V gene is TRBV6-5, the J gene TRBJ2-1, with D possibly matching TRBD2 (6 bases). Between the trimmed V and J ends, which lost 7 bases and 4 bases, there was a span of 8 bases. Per germline, CDR1 MNHEY and CDR2 SVGAGI. The CDR3 covers 12 residues. The CDR3 nucleotides are TGTGCCAGCACCGGACTATACAATGAGCAGTTCTTC. Translated: CASTGLYNEQFF.

In its sample, this clone was seen a few times. The chain combines TRBV5-1 with TRBJ2-3, with D maybe TRBD2 (6 bases). CDR3 length: 15 amino acids. The germline V and J ends were trimmed by 1 base and 5 bases, with 14 bases remaining between them. Germline CDR1 and CDR2: SGHRS and YFSETQ. The DNA for the CDR3 is TGCGCCAGCAGCTTGTTGCCGGGGGTGGGAGATACGCAGTATTTT. Residues: CASSLLPGVGDTQYF.

The V and J genes are TRBV10-3 and TRBJ1-6; D not certain. Between the trimmed V and J ends, which lost 7 bases and 0 bases, there was a span of 7 bases. The CDR3 runs 14 residues. Germline lookup yields CDR1 ENHRY and CDR2 SYGVKD. The CDR3 coding sequence is TGTGCCATCAAACAGAGCTCCTATAATTCACCCCTCCACTTT. Protein: CAIKQSSYNSPLHF.

The chain employs TRBV18 and TRBJ2-1; TRBD1 aligns across 7 bases. V shed 3 bases, J shed 0 bases, and the junction held 5 bases outside the gene matches. The germline CDR1 and CDR2 sequences are KGHSH and LQKENI. The length of the CDR3 is 16 residues. The CDR3 region is CASSPGQASSYNEQFF. CDR3 DNA sequence: TGTGCCAGCTCACCCGGACAGGCGAGCTCCTACAATGAGCAGTTCTTC.